Each of the 30 T cell receptor beta chains below was sequenced from the same sample in a study of T cell repertoires in cytomegalovirus infection. TCRdb reanalysed the reads using MiXCR and keeps one entry per CDR3 protein. This sample has about 110,000 distinct CDR3 sequences, with around 31% found just once. The antigens of these receptors remain unknown. The material sequenced was CD8+ T cells from cultured PBMCs, taken from culture after CMV antigen stimulation. Source of these receptors: a human donor in good health (CMV status not recorded). Some clones in this sample may be carry-over from other donors' samples.

This clonotype was counted only a few times. This sequence joins TRBV2 and TRBJ1-5; TRBD1 matches 7 bases. V dropped 5 bases and J dropped 11; count of bases not matched to a gene: 21. Germline CDR1 and CDR2: SNHLY and FYNNEI. The CDR3 sequence is 17 residues long. CDR3 DNA: TGTGCCAGCAGTAGGTGGGGCAGGGGGGCCTCCGGGGAGGCCCAGCATTTT. Protein: CASSRWGRGASGEAQHF.

The J gene is TRBJ2-6, the V gene TRBV7-6; 8 bases align to TRBD1. Trimming cost V 2 bases and J 2 bases; bases outside gene matches: 5. CDR3 length: 17 amino acids. Germline CDR1 reads SGHVS; CDR2 reads FNYEAQ. CDR3 sequence: CASSLPPDRAGANVLTF. CDR3 nucleotide sequence: TGTGCCAGCAGCTTACCCCCGGACAGGGCTGGGGCCAACGTCCTGACTTTC.

This clonotype has a count of ten or more. The chain carries TRBV2 and TRBJ2-6, with D unresolved. The CDR3 has 15 amino acids. Deletions cut 2 bases from V and 3 bases from J, with 8 bases between. From germline, CDR1 is SNHLY and CDR2 FYNNEI. CDR3 in amino acids: CASSETPGGANVLTF. Here the CDR3 DNA reads TGTGCCAGCAGTGAAACCCCGGGTGGGGCCAACGTCCTGACTTTC.

Only one count was recorded for this clonotype. The chain carries TRBV20-1 and TRBJ2-7; 7 nucleotides line up with TRBD1. Germline assignment: CDR1 DFQATT and CDR2 SNEGSKA (reference sequence). After removal of 5 bases from V and 0 bases from J, the junction contained 10 bases not matched to a gene. The CDR3 spans 15 residues. The CDR3 reads CSAEKGAWSSYEQYF. Here the CDR3 DNA reads TGCAGTGCTGAAAAGGGGGCCTGGAGCTCCTACGAGCAGTACTTC.

This sequence joins TRBV4-1 and TRBJ2-1; D might be TRBD1 (5 bases). The V end was cut by 3 bases, the J end by 6 bases, with 12 bases between. The CDR3 has 14 amino acids. Germline V lookup: CDR1 MGHRA, CDR2 YSYEKL. The DNA for the CDR3 is TGCGCCAGCAGCCACAGGGTTTCGGGCAATGAGCAGTTCTTC. Translation: CASSHRVSGNEQFF.

The V and J genes are TRBV7-4 and TRBJ1-1; D is ambiguous. CDR3 length: 15 amino acids. Looked up from germline, CDR1 is SGHVT and CDR2 is SQSDAQ. Deletions cut 1 base from V and 2 bases from J, with 11 bases between. The CDR3 loop reads CASSLGPAFNTEAFF. CDR3 DNA: TGTGCCAGCAGCTTAGGGCCAGCCTTTAACACTGAAGCTTTCTTT.

The chain is built from TRBV7-8 and TRBJ2-7, with D unclear. V lost 3 bases and J 6 bases, leaving 18 bases between the germline ends. CDR1 and CDR2 from the germline V gene are SGHVS and FQNEAQ. This CDR3 region has 15 residues. The CDR3 nucleotides read TGTGCCAGCAGCTTGGAAGGAGTGAGTGCTTTCGAGCAGTACTTC. It is translated as CASSLEGVSAFEQYF.

This clonotype has only a few counts. The junction shows a germline mismatch at one end, possibly a read error. The gene calls are TRBV27 and TRBJ2-3; no clear D gene. Germline V gives CDR1 MNHEY, CDR2 SMNVEV (reference sequence). This CDR3 is built from 10 residues. The CDR3 spells CASSLNSPDF. The DNA of the CDR3 is TGTGCCAGCAGTCTCAACAGTCCGGATTTT.

The rearrangement joins TRBV28 to TRBJ1-1; D is uncertain. Germline V gives CDR1 MDHEN, CDR2 SYDVKM. Trimming shortened V by 6 bases and J by 3 bases, and 11 bases separated the two germline ends. This CDR3 is built from 13 residues. The CDR3 sequence: CASRGWGDTEAFF. CDR3 sequence (DNA): TGTGCCAGCAGGGGCTGGGGAGACACTGAAGCTTTCTTT. The complete variable domain, with remaining parts taken from reference TRBV28 and TRBJ1-1, reads DVKVTQSSRYLVKRTGEKVFLECVQDMDHENMFWYRQDPGLGLRLIYFSYDVKMKEKGDIPEGYSVSREKKERFSLILESASTNQTSMYLCASRGWGDTEAFFGQGTRLTVV.

This clonotype was counted at least ten times. This sequence joins TRBV5-1 and TRBJ2-7; tentative D call: TRBD2 (6 bases). V shed 3 bases and J shed 3 bases, with 13 bases lying between them. CDR1 and CDR2 (germline): SGHRS, YFSETQ. The CDR3 runs to 14 residues. The CDR3 here is CASSSGDGYYEQYF. CDR3 in DNA: TGCGCCAGCAGCTCGGGGGACGGATACTACGAGCAGTACTTC.

The chain is built from TRBV11-2 and TRBJ2-1; unclear D gene. V was trimmed by 4 bases and J by 0 bases, leaving 19 bases between them. The germline V gene has CDR1 SGHAT and CDR2 FQNNGV. The CDR3 consists of 18 residues. The DNA for the CDR3 is TGTGCCAGCAGCTCCCCAGCGCTGGCGGCGAGCTCCTACAATGAGCAGTTCTTC. This gives the protein CASSSPALAASSYNEQFF. The full variable domain, in which reference TRBV11-2 and TRBJ2-1 provide the parts outside the CDR3, is EAGVAQSPRYKIIEKRQSVAFWCNPISGHATLYWYQQILGQGPKLLIQFQNNGVVDDSQLPKDRFSAERLKGVDSTLKIQPAKLEDSAVYLCASSSPALAASSYNEQFFGPGTRLTVL.

The rearrangement uses TRBV12-5 and TRBJ1-4; no clear D. Trimming cost V 4 bases and J 0 bases, with 9 bases left between them. The CDR3 is 15 amino acids. Germline values: CDR1 LGHNT, CDR2 FRNRAP. This CDR3 is CASGSNVATNEKLFF. As DNA, the CDR3 is TGTGCTAGTGGTTCTAACGTTGCAACTAATGAAAAACTGTTTTTT.

The V call is TRBV12-3 or TRBV12-4, the J call TRBJ2-7; D unresolved. V lost 5 bases and J lost 8, with 22 bases in between. This CDR3 comprises 15 residues. The CDR3 coding sequence is TGTGCCAGCAGTCCCCCGGGCGGCAATCCAGATAAGCAGTACTTC. Its protein product is CASSPPGGNPDKQYF.

This sequence joins TRBV7-9 and TRBJ2-7; TRBD2 matches 12 bases. Trimming removed 5 bases from V and 7 bases from J; junction bases left unmatched: 12. Per germline, CDR1 SEHNR and CDR2 FQNEAQ (reference sequence). CDR3 length: 16 amino acids. The CDR3 DNA reads as TGTGCCAGCAGCCCTGACTCTAGCGGGGGGGCCAGAGAGCAGTACTTC. Its translation: CASSPDSSGGAREQYF.

The table lists this clonotype with many counts. This chain uses TRBV28 with TRBJ1-2; D gene uncertain. The V end lost 3 bases, the J end lost 7 bases, and 21 bases lay between the germline ends. Germline CDR1 MDHEN, CDR2 SYDVKM. This CDR3 has 16 amino acids. The CDR3 DNA follows: TGTGCCAGCAGTTTTGATGGGTTGGACTTAATGGGTGGCTACACCTTC. Its protein is CASSFDGLDLMGGYTF.

This clonotype occurred many times. The J gene is TRBJ2-3, the V gene TRBV7-2; 8 nucleotides align to TRBD2. The CDR3 contains 16 residues. J was trimmed by 2 bases and V by 4 bases; bases with no gene match: 8. Germline CDR1 SGHTA, CDR2 FQGNSA. The CDR3: CASSSLGGGTTDTQYF. CDR3 nucleotides: TGTGCCAGCAGCTCCCTGGGCGGGGGGACCACAGATACGCAGTATTTT.

V is TRBV27 and J is TRBJ1-3; D may be TRBD1 (5 bases). V was cut by 6 bases and J by 8 bases, with 8 bases left in between. This CDR3 contains 11 residues. Germline loops: CDR1 MNHEY, CDR2 SMNVEV (reference sequence). This chain's CDR3 is CASRRGDTIYF. Here the CDR3 DNA reads TGTGCCAGCAGGAGAGGGGACACCATATATTTT.

The chain links TRBV7-6 to TRBJ1-1, with TRBD1 matching 7 bases. V lost 5 bases and J lost 5; bases outside the gene matches: 14. CDR3 length: 16 residues. Germline CDR1 SGHVS, CDR2 FNYEAQ. CDR3 in DNA: TGTGCCAGCAGCCCGAGGACAGGTGACCTAGGTACTGAAGCTTTCTTT. Translated: CASSPRTGDLGTEAFF. The whole variable domain, filled in from reference TRBV7-6 and TRBJ1-1, reads GAGVSQSPRYKVTKRGQDVALRCDPISGHVSLYWYRQALGQGPEFLTYFNYEAQQDKSGLPNDRFSAERPEGSISTLTIQRTEQRDSAMYRCASSPRTGDLGTEAFFGQGTRLTVV.

The V and J genes are TRBV7-9 and TRBJ1-2; 9 bases are shared with TRBD1. This CDR3 has 14 amino acids. With 5 bases clipped from V and 9 bases from J, the junction kept 10 bases outside the gene matches. The germline CDR1 and CDR2 sequences are SEHNR and FQNEAQ (reference sequence). CDR3 amino acids: CASSTRDREESYTF. The CDR3 nucleotides read TGTGCCAGCAGCACCCGGGACAGGGAGGAAAGCTACACCTTC.

This clonotype was counted at least ten times. J is TRBJ2-3 and V is TRBV12-3 or TRBV12-4; D uncertain. CDR3 size: 15 residues. The V end was cut by 3 bases, the J end by 5 bases, with 15 bases between. The DNA for the CDR3 is TGTGCCAGCAGTTTGGCGGTGAACATGGGAGATACGCAGTATTTT. Its protein product is CASSLAVNMGDTQYF.

This clonotype appeared a few times. The V and J genes are TRBV11-1 and TRBJ2-5; D unclear. Trimming cost V 4 bases and J 4 bases, with 10 bases left between them. Germline CDR1 reads SGHAT; CDR2 reads FQDESV (reference sequence). The CDR3 contains 13 residues. The CDR3 DNA follows: TGTGCCAGCAGCTCCCCCCTCGGAGAGACCCAGTACTTC. Its protein product is CASSSPLGETQYF.

For the CDR3, the DNA is TGTGCCAGCAGGTCACCTAATGGCTACACCTTC. Its protein product is CASRSPNGYTF. This chain joins TRBV7-9 and TRBJ1-2; D gene ambiguous. The CDR3 is 11 amino acids. V was shortened by 6 bases and J by 6 bases, with 8 bases between the two germline ends. CDR1 is SEHNR, CDR2 FQNEAQ, per germline (reference sequence).

This clonotype was seen a few times. The J gene is TRBJ2-5, the V gene TRBV7-6; D is possibly TRBD2 (5 bases). Trimming shortened V by 4 bases and J by 4 bases, and 16 bases separated the two germline ends. The CDR3 loop spans 15 amino acids. Germline values: CDR1 SGHVS, CDR2 FNYEAQ. The CDR3 spells CASSSVKREGETQYF. The CDR3 DNA follows: TGTGCCAGCAGCTCCGTAAAGCGCGAGGGAGAGACCCAGTACTTC.

This clonotype was seen only a few times. The chain recombines TRBV4-1 with TRBJ1-1, with a possible D match to TRBD1 (6 bases). The CDR3 loop spans 13 amino acids. V was trimmed by 6 bases and J by 3 bases, leaving 11 bases between them. Germline assignment: CDR1 MGHRA and CDR2 YSYEKL. The CDR3 sequence is CASSRKGDTEAFF. DNA for the CDR3: TGCGCCAGCAGTAGGAAGGGGGACACTGAAGCTTTCTTT.

This clonotype was recorded a few times. For the CDR3, the DNA is TGTGCCTGGAGTGTAGACGGGTATAATTCACCCCTCCACTTT. Its translation is CAWSVDGYNSPLHF. The rearrangement uses TRBV30 and TRBJ1-6; no clear D gene. Germline-derived CDR1 and CDR2 are GTSNPN and SVGIG (reference sequence). This CDR3 contains 14 residues. Trimming took off 0 bases at V and 4 bases at J, with 7 bases between the two ends.

The chain couples TRBV3-1 to TRBJ2-1; 9 nucleotides match TRBD1. There are 15 residues in the CDR3. Trimming at V came to 4 bases and at J to 3 bases, leaving 4 bases not matched to a gene. Germline-derived CDR1 and CDR2 are LGHDT and YNNKEL (reference sequence). The DNA of the CDR3 is TGTGCCAGCAGCCGCGACAGGGGGGACTACAATGAGCAGTTCTTC. As protein: CASSRDRGDYNEQFF.

This clonotype was observed a handful of times. The chain recombines TRBV19 with TRBJ1-6; tentative D call: TRBD1 (5 bases). V was cut by 10 bases and J by 10 bases, with 17 bases left in between. The CDR3 has 13 amino acids. Germline V gene sequence: CDR1 LNHDA, CDR2 SQIVND (reference sequence). CDR3 region: CATTGAWASPLHF. The CDR3 coding sequence is TGTGCCACTACCGGGGCATGGGCCTCACCCCTCCACTTT.

This clonotype was seen a few times. The CDR3 bases are TGTGCCAGTAGTCTTTCTAACGTGGGATGGGATGGCTACACCTTC. Encoded protein: CASSLSNVGWDGYTF. The chain is built from TRBV19 and TRBJ1-2; D unclear. Per the germline V gene, CDR1 is LNHDA and CDR2 is SQIVND (reference sequence). The CDR3 spans 15 residues. Between the trimmed V and J ends, which lost 5 bases and 6 bases, there was a span of 19 bases.

The gene calls are TRBV6-6 and TRBJ2-7; 7 positions match TRBD1. The germline V gene encodes CDR1 MNHNY and CDR2 SVGAGI (reference sequence). V shed 0 bases, J shed 3 bases, and the junction held 5 bases outside the gene matches. The CDR3 is 15 residues long. The CDR3 here is CASSYSGQEVYEQYF. As DNA, the CDR3 is TGTGCCAGCAGTTACTCCGGACAGGAGGTCTACGAGCAGTACTTC.

This chain uses TRBV7-9 with TRBJ2-7; D is uncertain. There are 12 residues in the CDR3. From germline, CDR1 is SEHNR and CDR2 FQNEAQ (reference sequence). Trimming cost V 5 bases and J 2 bases, with 7 bases left between them. The CDR3 here is CASSHRPYEQYF. DNA of the CDR3: TGTGCCAGCAGCCACCGACCCTACGAGCAGTACTTC.